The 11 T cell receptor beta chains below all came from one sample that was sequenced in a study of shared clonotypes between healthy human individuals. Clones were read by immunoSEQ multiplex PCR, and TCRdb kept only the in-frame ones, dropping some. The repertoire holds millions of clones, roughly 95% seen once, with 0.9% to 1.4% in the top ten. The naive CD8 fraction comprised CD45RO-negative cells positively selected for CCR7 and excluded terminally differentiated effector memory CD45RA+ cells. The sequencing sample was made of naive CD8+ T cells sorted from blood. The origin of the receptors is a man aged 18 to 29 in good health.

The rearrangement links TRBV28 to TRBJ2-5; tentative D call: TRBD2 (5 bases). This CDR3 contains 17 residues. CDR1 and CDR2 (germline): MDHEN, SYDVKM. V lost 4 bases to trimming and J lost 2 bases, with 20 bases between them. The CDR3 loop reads CASSSILPRAVQETQYF. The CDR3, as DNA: TGTGCCAGCAGTTCCATTCTCCCGCGGGCGGTTCAAGAGACCCAGTACTTC.

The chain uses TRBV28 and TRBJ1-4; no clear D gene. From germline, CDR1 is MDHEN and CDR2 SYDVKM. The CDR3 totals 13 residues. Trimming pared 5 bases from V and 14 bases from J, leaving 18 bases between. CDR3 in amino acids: CASSLTVAQYLFF. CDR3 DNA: TGTGCCAGCAGTCTAACCGTAGCACAGTATCTGTTTTTT.

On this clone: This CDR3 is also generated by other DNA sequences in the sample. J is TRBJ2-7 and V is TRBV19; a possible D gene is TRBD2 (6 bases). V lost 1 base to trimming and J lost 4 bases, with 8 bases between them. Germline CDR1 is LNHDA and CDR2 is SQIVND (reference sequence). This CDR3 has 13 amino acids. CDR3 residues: CASSIVEGYEQYF. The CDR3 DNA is TGTGCCAGTAGTATAGTGGAGGGGTACGAGCAGTACTTC.

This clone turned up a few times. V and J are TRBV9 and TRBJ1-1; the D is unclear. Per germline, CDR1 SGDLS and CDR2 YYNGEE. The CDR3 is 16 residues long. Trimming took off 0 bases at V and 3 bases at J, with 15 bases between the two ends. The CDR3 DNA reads TGTGCCAGCAGCGTAGTTCCGGACTCACGGGACACTGAAGCTTTCTTT. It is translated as CASSVVPDSRDTEAFF.

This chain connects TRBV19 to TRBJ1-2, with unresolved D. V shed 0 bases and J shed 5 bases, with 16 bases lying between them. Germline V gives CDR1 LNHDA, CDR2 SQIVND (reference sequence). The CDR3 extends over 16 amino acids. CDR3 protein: CASSIDATTKRYGYTF. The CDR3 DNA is TGTGCCAGTAGTATAGATGCCACCACAAAGAGGTATGGCTACACCTTC.

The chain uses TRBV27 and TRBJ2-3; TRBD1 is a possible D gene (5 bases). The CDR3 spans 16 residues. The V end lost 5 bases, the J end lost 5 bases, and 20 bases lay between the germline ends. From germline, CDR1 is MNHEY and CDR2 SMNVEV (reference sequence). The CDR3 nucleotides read TGTGCCAGCAGTCCCCGGACACGCGCCTATGAAGATACGCAGTATTTT. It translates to CASSPRTRAYEDTQYF.

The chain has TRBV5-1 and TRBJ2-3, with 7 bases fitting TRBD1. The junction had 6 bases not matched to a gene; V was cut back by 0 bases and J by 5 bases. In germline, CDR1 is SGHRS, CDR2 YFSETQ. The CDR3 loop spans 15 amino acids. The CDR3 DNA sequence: TGCGCCAGCAGCTTGGAAGGGGGCATGGAAGATACGCAGTATTTT. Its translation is CASSLEGGMEDTQYF. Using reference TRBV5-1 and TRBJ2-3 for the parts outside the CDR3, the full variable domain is KAGVTQTPRYLIKTRGQQVTLSCSPISGHRSVSWYQQTPGQGLQFLFEYFSETQRNKGNFPGRFSGRQFSNSRSEMNVSTLELGDSALYLCASSLEGGMEDTQYFGPGTRLTVL.

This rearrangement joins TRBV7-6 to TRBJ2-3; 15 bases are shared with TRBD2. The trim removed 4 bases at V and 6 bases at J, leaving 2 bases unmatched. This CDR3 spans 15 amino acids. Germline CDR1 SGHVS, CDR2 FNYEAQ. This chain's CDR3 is CASSWTSGGVDTQYF. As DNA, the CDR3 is TGTGCCAGCAGCTGGACTAGCGGGGGGGTGGATACGCAGTATTTT.

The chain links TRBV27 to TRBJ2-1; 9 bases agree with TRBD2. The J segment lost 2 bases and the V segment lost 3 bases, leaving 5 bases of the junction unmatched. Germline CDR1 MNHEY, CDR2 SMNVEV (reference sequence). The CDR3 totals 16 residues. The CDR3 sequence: CASSLSSGVPYNEQFF. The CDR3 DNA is TGTGCCAGCAGTTTGTCTAGCGGGGTCCCCTACAATGAGCAGTTCTTC.

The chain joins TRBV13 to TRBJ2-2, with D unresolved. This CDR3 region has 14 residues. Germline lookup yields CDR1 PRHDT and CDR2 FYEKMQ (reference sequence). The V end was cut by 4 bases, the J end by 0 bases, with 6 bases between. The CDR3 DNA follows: TGTGCCAGCAGCTCTCCGACGAACACCGGGGAGCTGTTTTTT. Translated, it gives CASSSPTNTGELFF.

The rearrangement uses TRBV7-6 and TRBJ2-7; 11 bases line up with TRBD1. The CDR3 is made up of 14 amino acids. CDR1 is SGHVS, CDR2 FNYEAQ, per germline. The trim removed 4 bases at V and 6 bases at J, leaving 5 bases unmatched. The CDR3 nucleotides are TGTGCCAGCAGCTCCCCGGACAGGGGGCCCGAGCAGTACTTC. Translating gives CASSSPDRGPEQYF.